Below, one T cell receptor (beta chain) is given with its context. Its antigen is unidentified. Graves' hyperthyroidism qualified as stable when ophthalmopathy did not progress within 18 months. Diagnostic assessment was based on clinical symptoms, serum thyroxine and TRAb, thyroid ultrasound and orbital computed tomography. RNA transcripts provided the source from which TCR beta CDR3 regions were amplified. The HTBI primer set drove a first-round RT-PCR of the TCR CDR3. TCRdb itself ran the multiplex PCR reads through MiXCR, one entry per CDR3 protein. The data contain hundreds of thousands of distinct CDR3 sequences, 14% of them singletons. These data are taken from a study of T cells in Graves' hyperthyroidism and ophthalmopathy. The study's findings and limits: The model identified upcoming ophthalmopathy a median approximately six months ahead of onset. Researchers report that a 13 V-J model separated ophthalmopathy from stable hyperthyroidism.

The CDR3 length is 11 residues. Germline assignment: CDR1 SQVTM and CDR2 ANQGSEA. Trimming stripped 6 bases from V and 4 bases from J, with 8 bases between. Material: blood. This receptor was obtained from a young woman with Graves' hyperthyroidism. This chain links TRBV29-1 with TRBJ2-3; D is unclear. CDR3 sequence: CSVYLADTQYF. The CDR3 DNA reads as TGCAGCGTCTACTTAGCAGATACGCAGTATTTT.